These T cell receptor beta chains were read from a single sample in a study of blood T cell repertoires in COVID-19. This table comes from immunoSEQ multiplex PCR, and its TCRdb copy is limited to in-frame clones, with some not included. The data contain 150,000 to 200,000 clones, around 80% of them singletons. Material for sequencing was PBMCs or T cells enriched from blood (not recorded which). The source of these receptors is a man aged 50 or older who had recovered from COVID-19. Each CDR3 is given with its conserved first and last residue. A D gene is named only where the DNA matches it firmly. Expanded clones get a size class; other rows say once, few or many, or leave the size out.

TRBV7-9,TRBJ1-4,.,.,CASSLDFQGSEKLFF,TGTGCCAGCAGCTTAGATTTCCAGGGTAGTGAAAAACTGTTTTTT
TRBV2,TRBJ1-1,.,.,CASSQTERREAFF,TGTGCCAGCAGCCAGACAGAGCGCAGGGAAGCTTTCTTT
TRBV24-1,TRBJ2-2,.,TRBD1,CATTDATGEDTGELFF,TGTGCCACCACCGACGCGACAGGGGAAGACACCGGGGAGCTGTTTTTT
TRBV25-1,TRBJ2-7,.,TRBD1,CASSARGQGHNEQYF,TGTGCCAGCAGTGCGCGGGGACAGGGGCACAACGAGCAGTACTTC
TRBV24-1,TRBJ2-5,once,TRBD2,CATSDFGSGGLKETQYF,TGTGCCACCAGTGATTTTGGGAGCGGGGGCCTTAAAGAGACCCAGTACTTC
TRBV5-1,TRBJ2-1,.,TRBD2,CASSLGLAGGPDNEQFF,TGCGCCAGCAGCTTGGGCCTAGCGGGGGGCCCTGACAATGAGCAGTTCTTC
TRBV6-5,TRBJ2-7,.,.,CASSPARDQYEQYF,TGTGCCAGCAGCCCCGCGCGGGACCAATACGAGCAGTACTTC
TRBV5-1,TRBJ1-1,.,TRBD1,CASSLAGGTGAFF,TGCGCCAGCAGCTTGGCCGGGGGGACAGGGGCTTTCTTT
TRBV19,TRBJ1-2,.,TRBD1,CASSITGGYYGYTF,TGTGCCAGTAGTATAACAGGGGGCTACTATGGCTACACCTTC
TRBV10-2,TRBJ1-5,.,.,CASSEIRAGQPQHF,TGCGCCAGCAGTGAAATTAGGGCAGGGCAGCCCCAGCATTTT
TRBV19,TRBJ1-2,once,.,CASSTQSSFGYGYTF,TGTGCCAGTAGTACACAGAGCTCCTTTGGGTATGGCTACACCTTC
TRBV15,TRBJ2-6,.,.,CATSRGGRRSSGANVLTF,TGTGCCACCAGCAGGGGGGGACGGAGGAGCTCTGGGGCCAACGTCCTGACTTTC
TRBV10-2,TRBJ1-4,.,TRBD1,CASSNPEQGARKLFF,TGCGCCAGCAGCAACCCTGAACAGGGGGCGCGAAAACTGTTTTTT
TRBV9,TRBJ1-2,.,TRBD1,CASSPTGGGGGYTF,TGTGCCAGCAGCCCGACAGGGGGCGGAGGGGGCTACACCTTC
TRBV27,TRBJ2-3,few,TRBD1,CASSSRGPLTDTQYF,TGTGCCAGCAGTTCGAGGGGGCCCCTCACAGATACGCAGTATTTT
TRBV4-1,TRBJ2-7,.,.,CASSQPTDWMYEQYF,TGCGCCAGCAGCCAACCGACAGACTGGATGTACGAGCAGTACTTC
TRBV6-5,TRBJ1-6,.,.,CASSYSGSSGSPLHF,TGTGCCAGCAGTTACTCTGGCAGCTCGGGTTCACCCCTCCACTTT
TRBV4-1,TRBJ2-1,.,.,CASSQGRGSSYNEQFF,TGCGCCAGCAGCCAAGGTAGAGGGAGCTCCTACAATGAGCAGTTCTTC
TRBV7-9,TRBJ1-1,few,.,CASSLLGGDTEAFF,TGTGCCAGCAGCTTATTAGGGGGGGACACTGAAGCTTTCTTT
TRBV28,TRBJ1-3,.,.,CASSYLQGLSGNTIYF,TGTGCCAGCAGTTACCTACAGGGCCTTTCTGGAAACACCATATATTTT
TRBV28,TRBJ1-4,.,.,CASRSGGPNEKLFF,TGTGCCAGCAGGTCCGGAGGGCCTAATGAAAAACTGTTTTTT
TRBV5-1,TRBJ1-4,once,.,CASRIGHREKLFF,TGCGCCAGCAGAATCGGACACCGGGAAAAACTGTTTTTT
TRBV18,TRBJ1-4,.,TRBD1,CASSPRMTGRDEKLFF,TGTGCCAGCTCACCACGTATGACAGGGAGAGATGAAAAACTGTTTTTT
TRBV7-9,TRBJ1-1,.,TRBD1,CASSLWTGASGAFF,TGTGCCAGCAGCTTATGGACAGGGGCCTCTGGAGCTTTCTTT
TRBV11-2,TRBJ1-1,.,.,CASSPTGTPSAFF,TGTGCCAGCAGCCCAACAGGAACCCCGAGCGCTTTCTTT
TRBV19,TRBJ1-5,.,.,CASSIAGVSQPQHF,TGTGCCAGTAGTATTGCAGGGGTCAGTCAGCCCCAGCATTTT
TRBV19,TRBJ1-2,.,TRBD1,CASSIGTGITMGYTF,TGTGCCAGTAGTATAGGGACAGGAATTACTATGGGCTACACCTTC
TRBV7-4,TRBJ1-5,.,.,CASSPILDRSNQPQHF,TGTGCCAGCAGCCCAATCCTAGACAGATCCAATCAGCCCCAGCATTTT
TRBV18,TRBJ1-1,.,.,CASSEGMNTEAFF,TGTGCCAGCTCAGAGGGCATGAACACTGAAGCTTTCTTT
TRBV7-2,TRBJ2-2,once,TRBD2,CASSSMTSGKTGELFF,TGTGCCAGCAGCTCAATGACTAGCGGGAAAACCGGGGAGCTGTTTTTT
TRBV10-2,TRBJ1-5,.,TRBD1,CASSRTGLEPQHF,TGCGCCAGCAGCCGGACAGGGTTGGAGCCCCAGCATTTT
TRBV2,TRBJ1-2,.,.,CASSEEGDYGYTF,TGTGCCAGCAGTGAAGAGGGAGACTATGGCTACACCTTC